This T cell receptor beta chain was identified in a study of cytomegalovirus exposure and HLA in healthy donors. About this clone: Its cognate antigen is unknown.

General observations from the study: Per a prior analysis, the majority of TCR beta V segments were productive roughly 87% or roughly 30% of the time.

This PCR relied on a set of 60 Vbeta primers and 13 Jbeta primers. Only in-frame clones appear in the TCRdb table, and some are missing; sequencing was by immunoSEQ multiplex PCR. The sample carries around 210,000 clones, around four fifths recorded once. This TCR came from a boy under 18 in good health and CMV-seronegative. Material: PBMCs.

Here the CDR3 reads CASSPWPARLNSYEQYF. The CDR3 nucleotides read TGTGCCAGCAGCCCCTGGCCCGCCCGACTTAACTCCTACGAGCAGTACTTC. This chain uses TRBV7-8 with TRBJ2-7; D gene ambiguous. Trimming shortened V by 5 bases and J by 0 bases, and 20 bases separated the two germline ends. The CDR3 consists of 17 residues. CDR1 and CDR2 from the germline V gene are SGHVS and FQNEAQ.